This section outlines one T cell receptor beta chain sequence together with its context. This record comes from a study of cytomegalovirus exposure and HLA in healthy donors. Using immunoSEQ multiplex PCR, the repertoire was profiled, and TCRdb retains in-frame clones only, with some absent. The data show 130,000 to 150,000 clones, roughly 87% seen once. The CDR3 loop spans 12 amino acids. Trimming took 8 bases from V and 7 from J, leaving 14 bases between them. The germline CDR1 and CDR2 sequences are LNHDA and SQIVND (reference sequence). This clonotype was sampled from a woman aged 18-30 years in good health and CMV-seropositive. The J gene is TRBJ1-2, the V gene TRBV19; TRBD1 is a possible D gene (5 bases). The sequencing input was PBMCs. The CDR3 nucleotides read TGTGCCAGTCAGGGCGGTTGGAGTGGCTACACCTTC. Translating it yields CASQGGWSGYTF.